This TCR beta chain was retrieved from a study of blood T cells in healthy people across ages. The authors ran a second PCR of about 7 to 12 cycles using a sample-barcoded 5' primer and a J-beta primer mix. TCRdb reprocessed the 5' RACE reads via MiXCR and lists one record per CDR3 protein. Of 600,000 to 850,000 distinct CDR3 sequences in the sample, around 25% were seen once. This CDR3 spans 15 amino acids. Per germline, CDR1 SGHRS and CDR2 YFSETQ. All donors came from Russia, were Caucasian and healthy, and spanned ages roughly 6 to 95. Points on this clonotype: One end of the junction does not line up with germline, which may come from a read error.

These data also featured in a second study, about T cells of mothers and their children. Turning to that study: With unrelated pairs as the comparison, related mother-child pairs had a slightly higher overlap that was not significant.

This receptor was taken from a boy aged 5-17 years in good health. The sample consisted of blood. The chain combines TRBV5-1 with TRBJ2-7; 9 nucleotides align to TRBD1. The CDR3 sequence: CASSLGQGVGYERYF. Written as DNA, the CDR3 is TGCGCCAGCAGCTTGGGACAGGGGGTAGGGTACGAGCGGTACTTC.